This T cell receptor beta chain was documented in a study of cytomegalovirus exposure and HLA in healthy donors (dated by TCRdb to about 2017). General notes on the study: According to an earlier analysis of 450 to 650 of the donors, 200 million or so T cells yielded over 90 million unique TCR beta sequences and 276 Gb of sequence data. Roughly 300 gigabases of sequencing data and around 87 million unique TCR sequences were included in an early release covering about 700 HLA-typed donors. The genetic ancestry cluster associated with self-reported Caucasian donors included roughly 84% of the roughly 400 genotyped donors. The study aimed to test whether signatures of past pathogen exposure could be identified by cataloging public T cell receptors. The study profiled the T cell repertoires of under 850 subjects by immunosequencing and related them to cytomegalovirus serostatus. A separate validation cohort of roughly 120 different subjects was used in addition to the approximately 670-subject first cohort. To predict cytomegalovirus infection status, the study brought together high-throughput TCR immunosequencing, statistical association of individual TCRs with disease status, and machine learning. In a later analysis, previously published TCR beta repertoires from about 640 donors were re-analyzed and high-resolution HLA genotyping was added so that TCR occurrence patterns could be studied. Rather than using new phenotypic data, the later analysis identified candidate immune exposures from TCR beta sequences and from how often those sequences occurred across donors. To decide whether each TCR beta V gene segment behaved as functional or pseudogenic, an earlier analysis of nearly 600 of the donors relied on high-throughput TCR beta sequencing. Donor age, sex, ethnicity and CMV serostatus were collected together with the repertoire data. In a later genetic analysis, genome-wide SNP genotypes for about three fifths of the roughly 670 donors were used, and that subset was treated as a discovery cohort. All discovery cohort repertoires had been generated on a single sequencing platform. Class I and class II HLA loci were covered by the typing at four-digit resolution. Typing coverage varied by locus: roughly 629-640 donors for A, B, C, DRB1 and DQB1; more than 500 for DQA1; around 610 for DPA1; some 470 for DPB1. Roughly five DR-DQ haplotypes were handled as single units for association and clustering, since linkage in the cohort was strong. Among some 400 genotyped donors of the cohort, an average of approximately 240,000 unique TCR beta nucleotide sequences were sequenced per donor, roughly 20% of them non-productive.

CDR1 and CDR2 are drawn from the germline V gene: SGHTA, FQGNSA. V drops 5 bases and J drops 5 bases, leaving 15 bases in between. Including the terminal cysteine and phenylalanine, the CDR3 comprises 14 residues. Of all the DNA, just the CDR3 is kept, 42 bases in frame from base 1. In total, 500 to 700 healthy bone marrow donors made up the cohort. Cohort members were all nominally healthy when sampled, although unrecorded immune exposures were likely present. The donor tested CMV seronegative, placing the donor among the approximately 360 seronegative members of the cohort. A peripheral blood sample was provided by each donor, and peripheral blood mononuclear cells were used for TCR beta sequencing. The Qiagen DNeasy Blood Extraction Kit was used to extract genomic DNA from the blood cell samples. Findings and caveats that apply to the study as a whole: Only TCR beta chains were sequenced in this cohort, and the absence of alpha or paired-chain data limited detectable features. In both the original and validation cohorts, the classifier was reported to diagnose cytomegalovirus status with high specificity and sensitivity. Compared with equally common non-associated chains, HLA-associated TCR beta chains in a later analysis were more clonally expanded and had lower generation probabilities. In vitro tests confirmed that a few of the cytomegalovirus-associated TCR beta chains recognize cytomegalovirus antigens. The study gave a list of 150 to 200 TCR beta chains associated with cytomegalovirus. A later genetic analysis reported fewer N-insertions in productive TCRs among donors in an Asian-associated ancestry cluster than the roughly 720-donor mean. Because some donors lacked HLA typing at each locus, the association tests relied only on the typed subset. Some IMGT-functional V segments, including TRBV6-2 and TRBV6-3, could not be told apart with the 87-base-pair reads, so those segments were excluded. The sequencing pipeline was judged likely to have produced a cluster of highly shared sequence variants as a technical artifact. A later analysis found that TCR association rates varied across HLA loci, with DRB1 alleles showing the most associated TCRs and HLA-C alleles the fewest. The only immune exposure information available for the cohort was CMV serostatus. When HLA alleles, especially DR and DQ, strongly co-occurred, attributing TCR associations to individual alleles was difficult. At a false discovery rate of 0.05, a later analysis linked roughly 17,000 TCR beta sequences to specific HLA alleles. Most CMV-associated TCR beta chains appeared to be HLA-restricted in a later analysis, and the HLA associations seemed to be driven largely by CMV exposure. Most TCR sequences were seen in very few donors, while some public TCRs were found in many individuals. The authors suggested that the approach could potentially be generalized to other disease states and immunological phenotypes. A further reported finding was that TCR beta sequences accurately predicted the HLA-A and HLA-B alleles for most subjects in the first cohort. According to a later analysis, parvovirus B19, influenza, CMV and Epstein-Barr virus appeared linked to several top co-occurrence clusters. In an earlier analysis of approximately 590 of the donors, most TCR beta V segments appeared in productive rearrangements about 90% or about 30% of the time, broadly matching IMGT annotations. Because counts were too low, more than 15 rarely observed V segments, including chromosome 9 orphons, were left out of the earlier analysis of about 500 of the donors. The presence/absence analyses assumed that sequencing depth was roughly uniform across donors, and that assumption may not be true. Correlated functional status among segregating V segments might be attributable to linkage disequilibrium, but an unknown experimental factor could not be ruled out. In a later genetic analysis, a missense DCLRE1C variant was associated with V-gene and J-gene trimming of TCR beta chains, and the association was replicated in an independent cohort.

As regards this clone: Its antigen target is currently unknown.

Library preparation employed the immunoSEQ multiplex PCR assay. The multiplex PCR relied on a mix of 60 forward primers for TCR Vbeta segments and 13 reverse primers for TCR Jbeta segments. The CDR3 region of rearranged TCR beta genes was amplified from genomic DNA with a multiplex PCR assay. The amplified TCR beta libraries were sequenced on the Illumina HiSeq System as 87-base-pair reads. The authors' analysis ran thus. A later analysis counted around 72 million unique TCR beta chains across the 666 repertoires, and roughly 9.9 million of these chains were shared by at least two donors. Raw reads were error-corrected and collapsed into unique sequences with a nearest-neighbor algorithm that merged closely related sequences to remove PCR and sequencing errors. CDR3 sequences were aligned to IMGT reference sequences to assign V, D and J gene segments. For a sequence to be retained, at least a six-nucleotide match to both a V gene segment and a J gene segment was required. Rearrangements were classified as productive when the CDR3 lacked stop codons and remained in frame with V and J, and all other rearrangements were classified as non-productive. Following IMGT convention, CDR3 was defined as the stretch from the second conserved V-encoded cysteine up to the conserved J-encoded phenylalanine. In an earlier analysis of approximately 500 of the donors, sequences lacking an unambiguous match to a single V gene segment were excluded. An earlier analysis of approximately 590 of the donors classified V segments as functional when productive rearrangements were above 56.7% and as segregating when the standard deviation between donors was above 5%. A statistical classification framework was built for diagnosing cytomegalovirus status from the catalog of TCR beta chain sequences. In a later analysis, TCR nucleotide sequences were compared against IMGT/GENE-DB human TR gene sequences so that V and J genes could be assigned. In a later analysis, CDR3 sequences and most-parsimonious VDJ recombination scenarios were assigned using the TCRdist pipeline. In a later analysis, each TCR beta chain was defined by its CDR3 amino acid sequence together with its V-gene family, and reads lacking a unique V-gene family were excluded. In a later analysis, nearly 600 highly shared, low-generation-probability nucleotide sequences were removed to address suspected cross-contamination and a sequencing artifact. In a later analysis, a clonal expansion index was calculated for each public chain from normalized within-repertoire ranks of inferred template counts. Generation probabilities in a later analysis came from a VDJ recombination model fitted to out-of-frame rearrangements, and those results were checked against IGoR. A later analysis scored TCR-TCR, TCR-HLA and TCR-CMV co-occurrence with hypergeometric tests, applying a repertoire-size bias correction to TCR pairs. A later analysis estimated false discovery rates by permuting HLA or CMV assignments 20 times. In a later analysis, co-occurring TCRs were grouped using DBSCAN, and TCRdist sequence similarity was added for clustering within HLA-allele-positive subsets. For co-occurrence clustering, repertoires with fewer than 30,000 or more than 120,000 public chains were excluded, along with a handful of repertoires with anomalous nucleotide sharing. Not all clones reach the TCRdb copy of this immuneACCESS table, which keeps in-frame sequences only. Checked studies attribute under half of the gap to unresolved V genes and leave the rest unexplained. D and trimming come from the DNA, and the V and J calls and clone size come from that table. In this sample's table one finds 200,000 or so clones. Around 0.7% of the sample is in the top ten clones.

Sequencing input: PBMCs. This receptor chain uses TRBV7-2 and TRBJ1-1; confidence is insufficient to name the D gene. This receptor was taken from a boy aged 5-17 years in good health and CMV-seronegative. The encoded CDR3 is CASSLLPAGTEAFF. The DNA is TGTGCCAGCAGCCTACTCCCCGCCGGGACTGAAGCTTTCTTT.